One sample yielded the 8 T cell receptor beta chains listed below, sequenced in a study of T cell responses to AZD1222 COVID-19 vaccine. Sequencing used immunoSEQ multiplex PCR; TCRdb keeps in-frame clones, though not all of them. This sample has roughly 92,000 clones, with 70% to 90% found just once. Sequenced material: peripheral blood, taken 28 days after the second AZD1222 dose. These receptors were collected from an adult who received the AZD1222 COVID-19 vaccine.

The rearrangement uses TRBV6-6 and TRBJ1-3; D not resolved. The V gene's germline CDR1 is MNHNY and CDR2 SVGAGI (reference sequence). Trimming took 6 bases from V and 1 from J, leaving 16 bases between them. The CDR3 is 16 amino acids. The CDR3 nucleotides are TGTGCCAGCAGATTCCCGGGAAAGGGATCTGGAAACACCATATATTTT. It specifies CASRFPGKGSGNTIYF.

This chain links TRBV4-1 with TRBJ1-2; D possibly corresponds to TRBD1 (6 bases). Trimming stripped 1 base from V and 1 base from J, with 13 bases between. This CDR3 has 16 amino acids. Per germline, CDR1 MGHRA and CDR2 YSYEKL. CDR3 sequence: CASSQGLTGNNYGYTF. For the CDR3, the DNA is TGCGCCAGCAGCCAAGGCCTGACAGGAAATAACTATGGCTACACCTTC.

In DNA form, the CDR3 reads TGTGCCAGCAGTTACGTTGTTAGTAGGGCGGGCGAGCAGTTCTTC. Protein: CASSYVVSRAGEQFF. The chain joins TRBV6-6 to TRBJ2-1; D is possibly TRBD2 (5 bases). This CDR3 has 15 residues. Looked up from germline, CDR1 is MNHNY and CDR2 is SVGAGI (reference sequence). The germline V and J ends were trimmed by 2 bases and 10 bases, with 18 bases remaining between them.

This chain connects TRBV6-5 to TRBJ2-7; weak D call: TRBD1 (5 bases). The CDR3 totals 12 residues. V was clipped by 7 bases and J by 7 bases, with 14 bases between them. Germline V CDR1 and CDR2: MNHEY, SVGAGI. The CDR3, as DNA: TGTGCCAGCACCCCCCAGGGATGGGAGCAGTACTTC. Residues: CASTPQGWEQYF.

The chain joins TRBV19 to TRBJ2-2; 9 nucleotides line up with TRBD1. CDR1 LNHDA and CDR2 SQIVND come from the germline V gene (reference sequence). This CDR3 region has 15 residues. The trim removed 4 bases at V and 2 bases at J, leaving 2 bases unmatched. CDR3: CASSTTGGNTGELFF. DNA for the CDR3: TGTGCCAGTAGTACGACAGGGGGTAACACCGGGGAGCTGTTTTTT.

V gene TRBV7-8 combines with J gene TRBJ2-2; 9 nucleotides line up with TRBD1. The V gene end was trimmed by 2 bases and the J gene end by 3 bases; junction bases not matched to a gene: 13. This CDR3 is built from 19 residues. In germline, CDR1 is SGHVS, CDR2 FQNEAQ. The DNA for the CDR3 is TGTGCCAGCAGCTTAAGGGGGAATAGACAGGGGGTACACACCGGGGAGCTGTTTTTT. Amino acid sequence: CASSLRGNRQGVHTGELFF.

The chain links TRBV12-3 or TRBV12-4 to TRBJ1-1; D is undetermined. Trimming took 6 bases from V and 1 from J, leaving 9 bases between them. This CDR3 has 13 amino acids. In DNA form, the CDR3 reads TGTGCCAGCAGGTCTCTCGCGAACACTGAAGCTTTCTTT. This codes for CASRSLANTEAFF.

As DNA, the CDR3 is TGTGCCAGCAGCCCGGGACAGGGTTCTTACAATGAGCAGTTCTTC. Translated, it gives CASSPGQGSYNEQFF. The chain uses TRBV7-6 and TRBJ2-1, with TRBD1 identical over 9 bases. This CDR3 region has 15 residues. The V gene end was trimmed by 5 bases and the J gene end by 4 bases; junction bases not matched to a gene: 6. Germline V gene lookup returns CDR1 SGHVS and CDR2 FNYEAQ.